This T cell receptor (beta chain) is drawn from a study of cytomegalovirus exposure and HLA in healthy donors. Study details: Early on, a data release was issued that held approximately 78 million unique TCRs from HLA-typed donors.

The primer mix had 60 Vbeta and 13 Jbeta primers. Using immunoSEQ multiplex PCR, the repertoire was profiled, and TCRdb retains in-frame clones only, with some absent. Found here are approximately 85,000 clones, about 80% of them singletons; the top ten hold less than 9.5%. CDR1 is LGHNA and CDR2 is YSLEER in the germline V gene. Trimming removed 1 base from V and 0 bases from J, with 13 bases in between. This CDR3 is built from 17 residues. This clone came up a few times. The sample consisted of PBMCs. The V and J genes are TRBV4-3 and TRBJ2-1, with D possibly being TRBD2 (6 bases). This clonotype was obtained from a man younger than 45 in good health and CMV-seronegative. DNA of the CDR3: TGCGCCAGCAGCCAAGTTTTGACGGGGGACTCCTACAATGAGCAGTTCTTC. Translation gives CASSQVLTGDSYNEQFF.